The 10 T cell receptor beta chains presented below share a single source sample, sequenced in a study of Graves' ophthalmopathy and Graves' hyperthyroidism. Amplified TCR beta CDR3 regions were obtained using RNA transcripts as template. First-round RT-PCR used HTBI primers; second-round multiplex PCR followed. TCRdb ran MiXCR on the multiplex PCR reads and lists one entry per CDR3 protein. The top ten clones hold less than 55% of a sample with around 670,000 distinct CDR3 sequences, around 40% of them seen once. Sequenced: peripheral blood. The receptors here all came from an adult man with Graves' ophthalmopathy.

The CDR3 region has the DNA TGTGCCAGCAGTGCCGTGGGACGGCCATCCTACGAGCAGTACTTC. It yields the protein CASSAVGRPSYEQYF. The chain has TRBV12-3 or TRBV12-4 and TRBJ2-7, with D possibly called TRBD1 or TRBD2 (5 bases each). Between the trimmed V and J ends, which lost 5 bases and 1 base, there was a span of 15 bases. The CDR3 totals 15 residues.

V is TRBV7-3 and J is TRBJ1-3; D is possibly TRBD1 (5 bases). This CDR3 is 12 amino acids long. The germline CDR1 and CDR2 sequences are SGHTA and FQGTGA. V was trimmed by 1 base and J by 14 bases, leaving 12 bases between them. Here the CDR3 reads CASSLSGTSVYF. The CDR3, as DNA: TGTGCCAGCAGCTTAAGCGGGACTAGCGTATATTTT.

This clonotype has only one observation. The rearrangement uses TRBV29-1 and TRBJ2-7; 10 positions match TRBD1. CDR1 SQVTM and CDR2 ANQGSEA come from the germline V gene. V lost 7 bases to trimming and J lost 5 bases; unmatched junction nucleotides: 8. CDR3 length: 13 amino acids. CDR3 DNA: TGCAGCGCTGCAGGGGACAGGGGAAACGAGCAGTACTTC. Its translation is CSAAGDRGNEQYF.

CDR3 sequence (DNA): TGTGCCAGCAGCTTAAAATGGGGACAACATAATTCACCCCTCCACTTT. This encodes CASSLKWGQHNSPLHF. This chain connects TRBV7-9 to TRBJ1-6; TRBD1 is a possible D gene (6 bases). The CDR3 consists of 16 residues. Trimming stripped 2 bases from V and 5 bases from J, with 13 bases between. Per the germline V gene, CDR1 is SEHNR and CDR2 is FQNEAQ (reference sequence).

Details on this clonotype: A junction end diverges from the germline sequence, so it may reflect a read error. The chain is built from TRBV24-1 and TRBJ1-5; D remains ambiguous. CDR1 and CDR2 from the germline V gene are KGHDR and SFDVKD. The CDR3 has 13 residues. The CDR3 reads CAISGRRDQPQHF. In nucleotides, the CDR3 is TGTGCCATCAGTGGGCGCAGAGATCAGCCCCAGCACTTT.

The J gene is TRBJ1-1, the V gene TRBV5-1; a possible D gene is TRBD1 (6 bases). CDR3 length: 13 residues. Germline values: CDR1 SGHRS, CDR2 YFSETQ. V shed 1 base and J shed 4 bases, with 8 bases lying between them. The CDR3: CASSLTGITEAFF. The CDR3 DNA is TGCGCCAGCAGCTTGACAGGGATCACTGAAGCTTTCTTT.

V and J are TRBV15 and TRBJ1-2; TRBD1 agrees at 11 bases. Germline loops: CDR1 LNHNV, CDR2 YYDKDF (reference sequence). The CDR3 runs to 16 residues. The V segment lost 3 bases and the J segment 6 bases; nucleotides outside the gene matches: 9. The CDR3 loop reads CATSSGGRGQGDGYTF. The CDR3 nucleotides read TGTGCCACCAGCAGCGGTGGCCGGGGACAGGGGGATGGCTACACCTTC. Full variable domain (missing parts from reference TRBV15 and TRBJ1-2): DAMVIQNPRYQVTQFGKPVTLSCSQTLNHNVMYWYQQKSSQAPKLLFHYYDKDFNNEADTPDNFQSRRPNTSFCFLDIRSPGLGDTAMYLCATSSGGRGQGDGYTFGSGTRLTVV.

The table lists this clonotype with many counts. The chain combines TRBV7-8 with TRBJ2-5; maybe TRBD2 (5 bases). Trimming left V 5 bases short and J 5 bases short, with 15 bases between. CDR1 is SGHVS, CDR2 FQNEAQ, per germline. The CDR3 has 14 amino acids. The CDR3, as DNA: TGTGCCAGCAGCCACCCGGCTAGCCCGGAGACCCAGTACTTC. Residues: CASSHPASPETQYF.

The table lists this clonotype with many counts. The chain couples TRBV7-9 to TRBJ1-2; no reliable D call. Trimming took 6 bases from V and 2 from J, leaving 7 bases between them. The germline gives CDR1 SEHNR, CDR2 FQNEAQ (reference sequence). The CDR3 extends over 12 amino acids. The CDR3 bases are TGTGCCAGCAGTCCTGAGAACTATGGCTACACCTTC. Its protein product is CASSPENYGYTF.

Ten or more counts support this clonotype. The chain couples TRBV15 to TRBJ1-2, with 8 bases aligning to TRBD1. Losses at the gene ends were 5 bases for V and 6 bases for J; bases not matched to a gene: 8. From germline, CDR1 is LNHNV and CDR2 YYDKDF (reference sequence). This CDR3 has 14 residues. CDR3 sequence: CATSSQQGENGYTF. CDR3 DNA: TGTGCCACCAGCTCCCAACAGGGGGAAAATGGCTACACCTTC.